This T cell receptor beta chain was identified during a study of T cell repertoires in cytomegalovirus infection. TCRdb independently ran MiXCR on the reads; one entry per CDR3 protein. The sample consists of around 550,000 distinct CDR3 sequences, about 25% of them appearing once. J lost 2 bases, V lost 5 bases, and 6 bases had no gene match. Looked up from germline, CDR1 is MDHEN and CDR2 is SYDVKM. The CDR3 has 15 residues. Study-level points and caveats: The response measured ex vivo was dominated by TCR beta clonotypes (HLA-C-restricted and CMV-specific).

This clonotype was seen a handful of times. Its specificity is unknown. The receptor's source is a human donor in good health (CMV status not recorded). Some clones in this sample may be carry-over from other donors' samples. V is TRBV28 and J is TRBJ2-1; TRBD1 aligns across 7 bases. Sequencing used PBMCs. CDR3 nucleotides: TGTGCCAGCAGTCCGGACAGGCGGACCTACAATGAGCAGTTCTTC. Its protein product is CASSPDRRTYNEQFF.